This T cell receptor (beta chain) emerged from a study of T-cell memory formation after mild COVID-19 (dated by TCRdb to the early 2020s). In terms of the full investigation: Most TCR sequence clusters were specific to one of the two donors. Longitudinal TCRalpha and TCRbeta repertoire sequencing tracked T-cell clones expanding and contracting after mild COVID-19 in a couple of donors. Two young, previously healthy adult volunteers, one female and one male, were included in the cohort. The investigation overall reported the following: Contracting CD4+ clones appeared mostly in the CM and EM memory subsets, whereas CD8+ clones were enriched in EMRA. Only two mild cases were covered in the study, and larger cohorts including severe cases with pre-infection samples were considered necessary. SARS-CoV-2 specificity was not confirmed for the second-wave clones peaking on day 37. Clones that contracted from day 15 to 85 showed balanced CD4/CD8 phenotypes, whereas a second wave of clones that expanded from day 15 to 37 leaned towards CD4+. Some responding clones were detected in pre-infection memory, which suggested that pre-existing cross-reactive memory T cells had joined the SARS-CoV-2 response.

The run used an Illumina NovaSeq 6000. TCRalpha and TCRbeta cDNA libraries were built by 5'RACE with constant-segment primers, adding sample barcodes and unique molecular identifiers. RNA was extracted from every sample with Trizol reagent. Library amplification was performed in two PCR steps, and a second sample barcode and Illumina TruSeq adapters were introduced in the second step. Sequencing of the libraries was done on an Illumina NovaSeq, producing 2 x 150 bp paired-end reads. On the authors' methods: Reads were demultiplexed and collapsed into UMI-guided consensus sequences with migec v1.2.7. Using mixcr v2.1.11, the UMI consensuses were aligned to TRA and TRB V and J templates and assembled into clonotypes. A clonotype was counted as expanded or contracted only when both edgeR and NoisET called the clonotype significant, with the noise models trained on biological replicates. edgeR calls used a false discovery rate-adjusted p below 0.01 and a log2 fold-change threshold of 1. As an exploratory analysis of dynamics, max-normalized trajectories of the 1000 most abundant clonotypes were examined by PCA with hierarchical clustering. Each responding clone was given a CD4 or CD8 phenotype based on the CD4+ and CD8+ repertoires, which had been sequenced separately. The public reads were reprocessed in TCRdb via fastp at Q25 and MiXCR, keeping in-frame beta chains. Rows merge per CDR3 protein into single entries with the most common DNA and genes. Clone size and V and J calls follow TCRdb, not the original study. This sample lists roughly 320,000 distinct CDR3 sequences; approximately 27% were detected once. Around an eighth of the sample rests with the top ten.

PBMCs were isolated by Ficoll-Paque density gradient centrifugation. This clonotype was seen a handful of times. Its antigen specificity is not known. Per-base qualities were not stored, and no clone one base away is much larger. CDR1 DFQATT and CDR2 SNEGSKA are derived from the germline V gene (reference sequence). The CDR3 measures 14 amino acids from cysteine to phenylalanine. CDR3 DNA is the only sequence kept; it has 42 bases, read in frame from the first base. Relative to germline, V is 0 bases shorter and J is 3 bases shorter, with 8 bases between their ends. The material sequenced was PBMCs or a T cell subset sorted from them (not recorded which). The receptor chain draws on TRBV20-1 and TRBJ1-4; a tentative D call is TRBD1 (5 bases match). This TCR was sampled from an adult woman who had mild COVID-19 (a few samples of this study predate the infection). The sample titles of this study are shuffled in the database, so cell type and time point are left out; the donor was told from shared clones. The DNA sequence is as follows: TGCAGTGCTAGAGATGGGGGAGCTAATGAAAAACTGTTTTTT. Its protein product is CSARDGGANEKLFF.